This T cell receptor beta chain was identified in a study of immune heterogeneity within non-small cell lung tumors. Study information: Of the tumors, a few were squamous cell, around 9 non-squamous, and 1 not otherwise specified. Findings and caveats of the study: The study found that local T-cell clonality correlated moderately but significantly with local tumor mutational burden (R about 0.33). There were identical dominant CDR3 beta clonotypes recurring across tumor sites within a patient, together with site-unique high-frequency clones.

Amplifying TCR beta CDR3 involved multiplex PCR carried out with 32 V and 13 J primers. TCRdb re-called the multiplex PCR reads with MiXCR, one entry per CDR3 protein. Among approximately 2,200 distinct CDR3 sequences listed, about 35% were seen once. This clonotype showed up just a few times. Its antigen is undetermined. Genomic DNA extracted from bulk tumor tissue served as template. A total of about 550 ng was used per sample. Several spatially distant biopsies were obtained per primary tumor intraoperatively. It was patients with untreated, newly diagnosed non-small cell lung cancer who underwent curative surgery. Each donor was a newly diagnosed non-small cell lung cancer patient undergoing surgery with curative intent. The receptor was isolated from a man in his sixties or seventies with non-small cell lung cancer. The sample taken for sequencing was lung tumor tissue.

For the CDR3, the DNA is TGTGCCAGTCGACAGGGTCGGGTCACCGGGGAGCTGTTTTTT. Translating it yields CASRQGRVTGELFF. The rearrangement uses TRBV27 and TRBJ2-2; TRBD1 aligns across 7 bases. The V gene's germline CDR1 is MNHEY and CDR2 SMNVEV (reference sequence). Losses at the gene ends were 9 bases for V and 4 bases for J; bases not matched to a gene: 8. CDR3 length: 14 amino acids.